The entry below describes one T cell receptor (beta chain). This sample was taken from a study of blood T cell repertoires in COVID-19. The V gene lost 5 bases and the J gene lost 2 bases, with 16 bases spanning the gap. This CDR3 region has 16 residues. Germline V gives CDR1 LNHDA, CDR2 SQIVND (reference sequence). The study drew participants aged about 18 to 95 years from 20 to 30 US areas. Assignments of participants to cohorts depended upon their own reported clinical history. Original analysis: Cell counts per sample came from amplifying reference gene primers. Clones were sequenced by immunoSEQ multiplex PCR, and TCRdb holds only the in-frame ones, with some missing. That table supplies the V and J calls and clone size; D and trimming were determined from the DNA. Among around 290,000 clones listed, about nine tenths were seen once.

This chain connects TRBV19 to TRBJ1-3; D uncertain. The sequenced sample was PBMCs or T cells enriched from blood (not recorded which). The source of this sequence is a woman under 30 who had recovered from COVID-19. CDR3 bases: TGTGCCAGTAGTCCGTTGAGGGAGGTTACTGGAAACACCATATATTTT. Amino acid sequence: CASSPLREVTGNTIYF.